Below are 11 T cell receptor beta chains sequenced from a single sample in a study of blood T cell repertoires in COVID-19. The protocol was immunoSEQ multiplex PCR, while the TCRdb copy is restricted to in-frame clones and leaves out a portion. Of 350,000 to 400,000 clones detected, roughly 86% appear once; the ten largest clones hold 1.9%. The sequenced sample was PBMCs or T cells enriched from blood (not recorded which). The receptors shown here come from a man aged 35-49 years in a cohort exposed to, infected with or recovered from COVID-19 (not recorded which).

This clone was found once. The chain employs TRBV5-4 and TRBJ2-7, with 8 bases matching TRBD2. V dropped 3 bases and J dropped 6; count of bases not matched to a gene: 14. Germline CDR1 and CDR2: SGHNT and YYREEE (reference sequence). The CDR3 is 16 amino acids. CDR3 sequence (DNA): TGTGCCAGCAGCTGGGACACCGGGACTAGAAGCTCCGAGCAGTACTTC. Protein: CASSWDTGTRSSEQYF.

The CDR3 nucleotides read TGCGCCAGCAGTGACCTCCGGTTTAATTCACCCCTCCACTTT. Amino acids: CASSDLRFNSPLHF. The chain has TRBV10-2 and TRBJ1-6; D unresolved. V was cut by 3 bases and J by 6 bases, with 9 bases left in between. CDR3 length: 14 amino acids. Germline V gives CDR1 WSHSY, CDR2 SAAADI.

In its sample, this clone was seen once. The V call is TRBV5-4, the J call TRBJ2-7; 7 nucleotides align to TRBD1. The V gene's germline CDR1 is SGHNT and CDR2 YYREEE (reference sequence). V lost 6 bases, J lost 5 bases, and 8 bases stayed unmatched. The CDR3 is 13 residues long. Written as DNA, the CDR3 is TGTGCCAGCACCCGGGACAGCGTTGACGAGCAGTACTTC. Amino acids: CASTRDSVDEQYF.

This clone was observed a few times. The chain uses TRBV5-1 and TRBJ2-2, with 7 positions matching TRBD1. This CDR3 has 16 amino acids. Trimming took 4 bases from V and 1 from J; bases not matched to a gene: 7. Germline CDR1 is SGHRS and CDR2 is YFSETQ. The CDR3 region is CASSPRGPMNTGELFF. The CDR3 nucleotides read TGCGCCAGCAGCCCGAGGGGGCCCATGAACACCGGGGAGCTGTTTTTT.

This chain joins TRBV30 and TRBJ1-2, with D hard to call. Per the germline V gene, CDR1 is GTSNPN and CDR2 is SVGIG (reference sequence). Trimming removed 8 bases from V and 10 bases from J, with 17 bases in between. The CDR3 totals 11 residues. The CDR3 nucleotides read TGTGCCACCGATGGACCGAGGGTCTACACCTTC. It specifies CATDGPRVYTF.

The chain uses TRBV6-1 and TRBJ2-1, with TRBD1 matching over 8 bases. This CDR3 region has 15 residues. J gave up 5 bases and V 1 base, and 4 bases lay outside the gene matches. Germline CDR1 MNHNS, CDR2 SASEGT. CDR3 sequence (DNA): TGTGCCAGCAGTGAAGTGGGACAGGCGAACAATGAGCAGTTCTTC. Translation: CASSEVGQANNEQFF.

This rearrangement joins TRBV29-1 to TRBJ2-2; maybe TRBD2 (6 bases). V lost 7 bases and J 2 bases, leaving 11 bases between the germline ends. The CDR3 consists of 13 residues. Germline CDR1 is SQVTM and CDR2 is ANQGSEA. CDR3 amino acids: CSARETNTGELFF. In DNA form, the CDR3 reads TGCAGCGCCCGGGAGACTAACACCGGGGAGCTGTTTTTT.

The gene calls are TRBV5-4 and TRBJ2-1; D perhaps matches TRBD2 (6 bases). This CDR3 spans 17 amino acids. CDR1 is SGHNT and CDR2 is YYREEE in the germline V gene (reference sequence). The ends were cut back, 4 bases at V and 6 bases at J, with 23 bases in the middle. CDR3 sequence: CASSQSGYGTRGNEQFF. The CDR3 nucleotides are TGTGCCAGCAGCCAGAGCGGGTACGGGACGAGAGGCAATGAGCAGTTCTTC.

The genes are TRBV21-1 and TRBJ2-1; TRBD2, as called in the table, went unchecked against the DNA. TRBV21-1 is described as a pseudogene. This CDR3 contains 14 residues. The CDR3 DNA sequence: TGTGCCAGCAGCAAATTTCCCGAGAACAATGAGCAGTTCTTC. It is translated as CASSKFPENNEQFF.

This sequence joins TRBV10-1 and TRBJ2-7; 8 bases are shared with TRBD1. V was pared by 4 bases and J by 3 bases, with 5 bases of the junction left unmatched. Germline CDR1 reads WNHNN; CDR2 reads SYGVQD (reference sequence). The CDR3 totals 14 residues. DNA for the CDR3: TGCGCCAGCAGTGCGGACAGGGTGAACTACGAGCAGTACTTC. Protein product: CASSADRVNYEQYF.

The CDR3 is CASSSHRGTAEAFF. DNA for the CDR3: TGTGCCAGCAGCTCTCACCGGGGGACTGCTGAAGCTTTCTTT. The rearrangement links TRBV11-2 to TRBJ1-1; TRBD1 is a possible D gene (5 bases). CDR1 and CDR2 (germline): SGHAT, FQNNGV. V lost 4 bases and J lost 6, with 15 bases in between. CDR3 length: 14 amino acids.